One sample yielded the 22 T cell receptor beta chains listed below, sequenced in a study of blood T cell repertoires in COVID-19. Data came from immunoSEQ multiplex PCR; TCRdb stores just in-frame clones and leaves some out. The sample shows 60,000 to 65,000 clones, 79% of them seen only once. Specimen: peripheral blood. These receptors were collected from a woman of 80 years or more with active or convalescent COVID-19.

The CDR3 DNA sequence: TGCGCCAGCAGCCAGTCAGGACAGGGGGCCGAGGATACGCAGTATTTT. Encoded protein: CASSQSGQGAEDTQYF. The chain employs TRBV5-1 and TRBJ2-3; the match to TRBD1 covers 11 bases. In germline, CDR1 is SGHRS, CDR2 YFSETQ. The CDR3 length is 16 residues. With 4 bases clipped from V and 6 bases from J, the junction kept 10 bases outside the gene matches.

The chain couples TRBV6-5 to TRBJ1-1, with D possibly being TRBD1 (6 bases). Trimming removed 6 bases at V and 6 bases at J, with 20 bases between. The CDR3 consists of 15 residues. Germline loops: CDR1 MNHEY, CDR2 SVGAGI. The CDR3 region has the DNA TGTGCCAGCAGAGGATACAGGGACGGGGCGTCTGAAGCTTTCTTT. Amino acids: CASRGYRDGASEAFF.

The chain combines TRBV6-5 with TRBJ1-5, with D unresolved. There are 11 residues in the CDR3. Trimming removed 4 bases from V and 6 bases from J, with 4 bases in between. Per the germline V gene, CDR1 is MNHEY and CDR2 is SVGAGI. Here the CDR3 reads CASSFGQPQHF. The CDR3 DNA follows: TGTGCCAGCAGTTTCGGTCAGCCCCAGCATTTT.

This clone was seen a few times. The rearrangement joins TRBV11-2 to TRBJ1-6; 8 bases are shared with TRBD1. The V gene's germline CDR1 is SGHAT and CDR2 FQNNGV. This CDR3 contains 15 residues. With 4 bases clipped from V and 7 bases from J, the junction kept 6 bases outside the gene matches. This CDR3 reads CASSSMDRENSPLHF. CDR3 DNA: TGTGCCAGCAGCTCGATGGACAGGGAAAATTCACCCCTCCACTTT.

The CDR3 nucleotides read TGTGCCAGCAGTCGGCGGGGGGGCCAGGACATTCAGTACTTC. Its translation: CASSRRGGQDIQYF. The chain recombines TRBV6-5 with TRBJ2-4; 9 bases fit TRBD2. The CDR3 has 14 amino acids. With 5 bases clipped from V and 8 bases from J, the junction kept 7 bases outside the gene matches. The V gene's germline CDR1 is MNHEY and CDR2 SVGAGI.

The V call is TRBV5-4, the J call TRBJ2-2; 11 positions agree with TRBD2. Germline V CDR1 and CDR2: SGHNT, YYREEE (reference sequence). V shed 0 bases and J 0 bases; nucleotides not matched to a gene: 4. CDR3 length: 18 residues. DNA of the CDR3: TGTGCCAGCAGCTTGGGACTAGCGGGGAGCTCGAACACCGGGGAGCTGTTTTTT. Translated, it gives CASSLGLAGSSNTGELFF.

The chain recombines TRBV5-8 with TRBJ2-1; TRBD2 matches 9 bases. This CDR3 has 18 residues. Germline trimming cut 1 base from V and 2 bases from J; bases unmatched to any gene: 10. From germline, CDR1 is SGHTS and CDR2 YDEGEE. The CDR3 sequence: CASSLKLYGGGAYNEQFF. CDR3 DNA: TGTGCCAGCAGCTTGAAACTATACGGCGGGGGGGCCTACAATGAGCAGTTCTTC.

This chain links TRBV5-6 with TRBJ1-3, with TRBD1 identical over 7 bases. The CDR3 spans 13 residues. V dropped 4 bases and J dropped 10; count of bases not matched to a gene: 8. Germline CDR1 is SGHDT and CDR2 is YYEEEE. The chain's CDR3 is CASSPRAGGTIYF. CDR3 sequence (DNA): TGTGCCAGCAGCCCCCGAGCAGGGGGTACCATATATTTT.

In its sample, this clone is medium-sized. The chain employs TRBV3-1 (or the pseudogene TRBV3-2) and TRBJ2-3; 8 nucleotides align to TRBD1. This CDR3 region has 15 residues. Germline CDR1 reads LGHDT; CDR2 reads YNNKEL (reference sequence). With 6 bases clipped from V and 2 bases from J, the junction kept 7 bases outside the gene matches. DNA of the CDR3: TGTGCCAGCAGTTCCGGGACAGGCTTCACAGATACGCAGTATTTT. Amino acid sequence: CASSSGTGFTDTQYF.

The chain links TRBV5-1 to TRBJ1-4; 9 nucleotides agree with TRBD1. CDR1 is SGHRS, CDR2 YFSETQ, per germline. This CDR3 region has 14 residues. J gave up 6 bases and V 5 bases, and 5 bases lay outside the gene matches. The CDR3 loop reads CASSKQGADEKLFF. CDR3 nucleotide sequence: TGCGCCAGCAGTAAACAGGGGGCAGATGAAAAACTGTTTTTT.

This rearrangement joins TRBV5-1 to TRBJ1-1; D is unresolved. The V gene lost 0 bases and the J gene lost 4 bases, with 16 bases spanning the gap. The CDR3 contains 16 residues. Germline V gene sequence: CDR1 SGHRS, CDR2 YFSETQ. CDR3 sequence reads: CASSLGPGVGGTEAFF. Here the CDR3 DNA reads TGCGCCAGCAGCTTGGGGCCCGGGGTTGGAGGCACTGAAGCTTTCTTT.

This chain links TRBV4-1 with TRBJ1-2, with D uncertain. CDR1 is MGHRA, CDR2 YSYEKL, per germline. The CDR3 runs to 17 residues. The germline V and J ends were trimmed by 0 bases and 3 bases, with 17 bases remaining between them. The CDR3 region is CASSQDGFRAGDYGYTF. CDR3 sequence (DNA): TGCGCCAGCAGCCAAGATGGGTTCCGAGCAGGCGACTATGGCTACACCTTC.

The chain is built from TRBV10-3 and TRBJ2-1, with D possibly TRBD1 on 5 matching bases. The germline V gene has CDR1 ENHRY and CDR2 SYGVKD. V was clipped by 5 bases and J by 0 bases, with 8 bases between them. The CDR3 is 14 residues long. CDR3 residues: CAISRGGSYNEQFF. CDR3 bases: TGTGCCATCAGTAGGGGTGGCTCCTACAATGAGCAGTTCTTC.

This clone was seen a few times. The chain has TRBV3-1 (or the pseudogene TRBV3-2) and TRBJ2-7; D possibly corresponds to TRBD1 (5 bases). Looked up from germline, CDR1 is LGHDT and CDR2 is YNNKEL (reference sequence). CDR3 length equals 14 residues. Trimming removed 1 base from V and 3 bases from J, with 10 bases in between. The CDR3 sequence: CASSQATQGYEQYF. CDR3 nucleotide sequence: TGTGCCAGCAGCCAAGCAACGCAGGGCTACGAGCAGTACTTC.

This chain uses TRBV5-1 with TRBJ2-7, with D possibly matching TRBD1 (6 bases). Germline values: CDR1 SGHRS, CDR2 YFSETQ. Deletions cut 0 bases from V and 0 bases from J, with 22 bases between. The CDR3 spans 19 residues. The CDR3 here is CASSLAEQGLGPGSYEQYF. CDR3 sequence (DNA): TGCGCCAGCAGCTTGGCCGAACAGGGCCTTGGCCCGGGCTCCTACGAGCAGTACTTC. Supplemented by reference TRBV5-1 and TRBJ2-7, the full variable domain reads KAGVTQTPRYLIKTRGQQVTLSCSPISGHRSVSWYQQTPGQGLQFLFEYFSETQRNKGNFPGRFSGRQFSNSRSEMNVSTLELGDSALYLCASSLAEQGLGPGSYEQYFGPGTRLTVT.

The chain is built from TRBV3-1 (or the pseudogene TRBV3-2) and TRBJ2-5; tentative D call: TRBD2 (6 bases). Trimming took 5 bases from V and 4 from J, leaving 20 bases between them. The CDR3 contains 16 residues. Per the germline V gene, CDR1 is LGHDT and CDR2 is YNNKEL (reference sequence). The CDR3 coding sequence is TGTGCCAGCAGCAACCCGGAAGTAGCCGGGGGAGAGACCCAGTACTTC. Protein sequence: CASSNPEVAGGETQYF.

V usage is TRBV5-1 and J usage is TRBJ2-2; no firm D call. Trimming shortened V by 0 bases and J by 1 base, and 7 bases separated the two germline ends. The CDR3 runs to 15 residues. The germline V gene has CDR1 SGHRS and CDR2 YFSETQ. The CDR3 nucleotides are TGCGCCAGCAGCTTGGGTACAGTGAACACCGGGGAGCTGTTTTTT. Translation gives CASSLGTVNTGELFF.

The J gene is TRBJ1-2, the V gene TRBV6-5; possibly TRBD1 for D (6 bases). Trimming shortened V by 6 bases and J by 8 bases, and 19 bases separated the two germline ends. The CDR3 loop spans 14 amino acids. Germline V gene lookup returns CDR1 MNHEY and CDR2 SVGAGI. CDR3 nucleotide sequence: TGTGCCAGCAGCTCCGTGGGATACAGGGACGGCTACACCTTC. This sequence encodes CASSSVGYRDGYTF.

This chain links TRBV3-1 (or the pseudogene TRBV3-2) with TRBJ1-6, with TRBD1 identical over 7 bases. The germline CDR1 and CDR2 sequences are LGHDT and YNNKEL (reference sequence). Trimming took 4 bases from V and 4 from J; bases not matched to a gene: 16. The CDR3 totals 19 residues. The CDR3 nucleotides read TGTGCCAGCAGCCCTACCCTAGGAGGGCAGGGGGGATATAATTCACCCCTCCACTTT. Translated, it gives CASSPTLGGQGGYNSPLHF.

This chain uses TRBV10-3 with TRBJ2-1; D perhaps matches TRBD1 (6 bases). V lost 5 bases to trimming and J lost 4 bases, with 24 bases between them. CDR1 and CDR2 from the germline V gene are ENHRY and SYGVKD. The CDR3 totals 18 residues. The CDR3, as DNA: TGTGCCATCAGTCGAAACCCGGGTAGAGGGGGTCTTTACAATGAGCAGTTCTTC. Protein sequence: CAISRNPGRGGLYNEQFF.

DNA for the CDR3: TGTGCCAGTAGTCCGACAGAGAACACTGAAGCTTTCTTT. Translated: CASSPTENTEAFF. V gene TRBV6-1 combines with J gene TRBJ1-1; perhaps TRBD1 as D (5 bases). Between the trimmed V and J ends, which lost 9 bases and 1 base, there was a span of 12 bases. Germline CDR1 is MNHNS and CDR2 is SASEGT. The length of the CDR3 is 13 residues.

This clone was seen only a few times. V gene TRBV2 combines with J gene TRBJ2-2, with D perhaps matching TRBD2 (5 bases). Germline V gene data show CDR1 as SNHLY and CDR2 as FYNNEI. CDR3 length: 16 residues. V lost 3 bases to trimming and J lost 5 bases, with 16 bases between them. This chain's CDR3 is CASSEIGSRTTGELFF. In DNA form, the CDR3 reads TGTGCCAGCAGTGAGATAGGGAGTCGAACTACCGGGGAGCTGTTTTTT.